Shown below are 11 T cell receptor beta chains from a single sample sequenced in a study of human T cells and chemical hapten exposure. One entry per CDR3 protein results from TCRdb running MiXCR on the RACE reads. The sample consists of 200,000 to 300,000 distinct CDR3 sequences, about 8.6% of them appearing once. The time point is: pre-sensitization, week 0. Documented treatment: therapeutic diphenylcyclopropenone sensitization with weekly scalp DPC. This specimen was whole blood, taken in connection with sensitization to the hapten diphenylcyclopropenone (DPC). Source of these receptors: a woman between 35 and 50 years old with alopecia areata. Some clones in this sample may be carry-over from other donors' samples.

This clonotype was counted many times. V and J are TRBV24-1 and TRBJ1-2, with D hard to call. Germline loops: CDR1 KGHDR, CDR2 SFDVKD. V lost 5 bases and J lost 2, with 8 bases in between. This CDR3 region has 13 residues. CDR3 nucleotide sequence: TGTGCCACCAGTGCTGGCACGAACTATGGCTACACCTTC. Amino acid sequence: CATSAGTNYGYTF.

This clonotype was counted between two and nine times. The chain links TRBV6-6 to TRBJ2-2; 10 bases line up with TRBD2. CDR1 is MNHNY and CDR2 is SVGAGI in the germline V gene (reference sequence). The ends lost 6 bases at V and 5 bases at J; junction bases unmatched: 6. This CDR3 comprises 15 residues. As DNA, the CDR3 is TGTGCCAGCAGATCCGGACTAGCGGTAACCGGGGAGCTGTTTTTT. It codes for CASRSGLAVTGELFF.

The chain joins TRBV7-2 to TRBJ1-5, with D possibly matching TRBD1 (5 bases). Trimming cost V 5 bases and J 0 bases, with 14 bases left between them. Germline V lookup: CDR1 SGHTA, CDR2 FQGNSA. This CDR3 is 16 amino acids long. The CDR3 sequence: CASSPLVGTSNQPQHF. The DNA for the CDR3 is TGTGCCAGCAGCCCTTTAGTGGGGACTAGCAATCAGCCCCAGCATTTT.

This clonotype was seen a few times. The rearrangement uses TRBV7-8 and TRBJ2-7; a weak D match, TRBD1 (6 bases). Germline-derived CDR1 and CDR2 are SGHVS and FQNEAQ. Between the trimmed V and J ends, which lost 5 bases and 4 bases, there was a span of 18 bases. The CDR3 is 15 residues long. CDR3 amino acids: CASSPLGTSHYEQYF. The CDR3 DNA follows: TGTGCCAGCAGCCCCTTAGGGACATCGCATTACGAGCAGTACTTC.

The chain combines TRBV25-1 with TRBJ2-1; D not certain. The CDR3 extends over 15 amino acids. CDR1 and CDR2 from the germline V gene are MGHDK and SYGVNS. Trimming shortened V by 1 base and J by 15 bases, and 22 bases separated the two germline ends. In DNA, the CDR3 is TGTGCCAGCAGTGAATCCCGAGACCTCAGATGGGTCCGGTTCTTC. Translation gives CASSESRDLRWVRFF.

There are a few counts of this clonotype. This chain links TRBV29-1 with TRBJ1-4; D uncertain. CDR1 and CDR2 from the germline V gene are SQVTM and ANQGSEA. The germline V and J ends were trimmed by 6 bases and 6 bases, with 11 bases remaining between them. This CDR3 contains 12 residues. The DNA of the CDR3 is TGCAGCGTGATGGGAGGCGATGAAAAACTGTTTTTT. Translating it yields CSVMGGDEKLFF. Full variable domain (outside the CDR3, taken from reference TRBV29-1 and TRBJ1-4): SAVISQKPSRDICQRGTSLTIQCQVDSQVTMMFWYRQQPGQSLTLIATANQGSEATYESGFVIDKFPISRPNLTFSTLTVSNMSPEDSSIYLCSVMGGDEKLFFGSGTQLSVL.

This chain uses TRBV28 with TRBJ1-5; 8 positions agree with TRBD1. Trimming at V came to 6 bases and at J to 7 bases, leaving 5 bases not matched to a gene. Germline-derived CDR1 and CDR2 are MDHEN and SYDVKM. The length of the CDR3 is 13 residues. CDR3 residues: CASRKQGDQPQHF. In DNA, the CDR3 is TGTGCCAGCAGAAAACAGGGGGACCAGCCCCAGCATTTT.

This clonotype turned up a few times. J is TRBJ2-2 and V is TRBV21-1; the table's D call TRBD1 went unverified against the DNA. TRBV21-1 is listed as a pseudogene. This CDR3 region has 13 residues. CDR3 sequence (DNA): TGTGCCAGCAGCATACAGGGGACCGGGGAGCTGTTTTTT. This sequence encodes CASSIQGTGELFF.

The chain employs TRBV29-1 and TRBJ1-5; D may be TRBD1 (6 bases). Between the trimmed V and J ends, which lost 7 bases and 4 bases, there was a span of 14 bases. Germline V gene data show CDR1 as SQVTM and CDR2 as ANQGSEA. The CDR3 is 13 residues long. CDR3 sequence reads: CSAAGTYNQPQHF. DNA of the CDR3: TGCAGCGCCGCCGGGACATATAATCAGCCCCAGCATTTT.

This chain links TRBV5-1 with TRBJ1-1; TRBD1 matches at 10 bases. The CDR3 covers 15 residues. CDR1 and CDR2 from the germline V gene are SGHRS and YFSETQ. With 0 bases clipped from V and 4 bases from J, the junction kept 3 bases outside the gene matches. The CDR3 reads CASSLGQGAGTEAFF. Written as DNA, the CDR3 is TGCGCCAGCAGCTTGGGACAGGGGGCGGGCACTGAAGCTTTCTTT. The variable domain in full, with the rest retrieved from reference TRBV5-1 and TRBJ1-1, is KAGVTQTPRYLIKTRGQQVTLSCSPISGHRSVSWYQQTPGQGLQFLFEYFSETQRNKGNFPGRFSGRQFSNSRSEMNVSTLELGDSALYLCASSLGQGAGTEAFFGQGTRLTVV.

Ten or more counts support this clonotype. The chain uses TRBV10-3 and TRBJ2-7, with D perhaps assigned TRBD1 or TRBD2 (5 bases each). The germline CDR1 and CDR2 sequences are ENHRY and SYGVKD. Trimming took 2 bases from V and 2 from J, leaving 16 bases between them. This CDR3 has 16 residues. The CDR3 bases are TGTGCCATCAGTGAGATGAGGGGCGGAGATCCCTACGAGCAGTACTTC. Encoded protein: CAISEMRGGDPYEQYF.